This TCR beta chain was obtained from a study of OX40 agonist ivuxolimab in advanced cancers. As for the study in general: Patients were treated with intravenous ivuxolimab, dosed at 0.01 to 10 mg/kg and infused every 2 weeks. Overall study results and limits: Clonal expansion by week 6 occurred in CD4+ and CD8+ blood T cells (at 0.1 to 3.0 mg/kg). More expanded clones were found, on average, in CD8+ than in CD4+ T cells.

Measured with immunoSEQ multiplex PCR; TCRdb has only the in-frame clones, and not every one. Among approximately 77,000 clones, about 90% were seen once, and the ten largest hold approximately 1.5%. Autoimmune disease history or systemic immunosuppression disqualified patients. V lost 4 bases to trimming and J lost 4 bases; unmatched junction nucleotides: 10. The CDR3 has 16 amino acids. Germline-derived CDR1 and CDR2 are MNHEY and SMNVEV (reference sequence). As regards this clone: Its cognate antigen is unknown.

This receptor was obtained from an adult with an advanced solid tumor such as melanoma, head and neck, liver or kidney cancer. Sequences were derived from CD4+ or CD8+ T cells sorted from blood, sampled in a trial of the OX40 agonist ivuxolimab. The gene calls are TRBV27 and TRBJ1-1; 9 bases line up with TRBD1. CDR3 DNA: TGTGCCAGCAGTTCCGTCAACAGGGGGCGCAGCACTGAAGCTTTCTTT. Translated, it gives CASSSVNRGRSTEAFF.